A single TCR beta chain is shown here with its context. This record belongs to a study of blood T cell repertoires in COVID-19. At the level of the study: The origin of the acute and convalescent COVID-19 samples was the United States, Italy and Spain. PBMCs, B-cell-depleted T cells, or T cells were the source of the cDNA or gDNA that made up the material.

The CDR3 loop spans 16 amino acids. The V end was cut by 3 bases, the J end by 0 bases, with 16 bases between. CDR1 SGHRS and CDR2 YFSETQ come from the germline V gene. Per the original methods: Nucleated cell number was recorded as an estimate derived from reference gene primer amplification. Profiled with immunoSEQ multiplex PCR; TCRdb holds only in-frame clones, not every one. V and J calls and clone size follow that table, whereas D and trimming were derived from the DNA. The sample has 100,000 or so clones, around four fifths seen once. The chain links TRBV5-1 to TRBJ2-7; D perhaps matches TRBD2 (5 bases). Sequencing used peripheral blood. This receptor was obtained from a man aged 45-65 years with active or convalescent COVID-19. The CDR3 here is CASSSGRTSISYEQYF. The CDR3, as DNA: TGCGCCAGCAGCTCGGGAAGGACTTCTATCTCCTACGAGCAGTACTTC.